Listed here are 32 T cell receptor beta chains from one sample, sequenced in a study of T-cell memory formation after mild COVID-19. MiXCR, applied by TCRdb to the 5' RACE reads, yields one record per CDR3 protein. The sample includes roughly 300,000 distinct CDR3 sequences, around 8% of them seen just once. Sequencing was carried out using PBMCs or a T cell subset sorted from them (not recorded which). Source of these receptors: a young man who had mild COVID-19 (a few samples of this study predate the infection). Cell type and time point are not known.

The chain combines TRBV20-1 with TRBJ1-5; perhaps TRBD1 as D (5 bases). Germline-derived CDR1 and CDR2 are DFQATT and SNEGSKA (reference sequence). V was pared by 8 bases and J by 2 bases, with 10 bases between. The CDR3 runs 12 residues. The CDR3 here is CSTGGGNQPQHF. The CDR3 DNA sequence: TGCAGTACTGGGGGGGGCAATCAGCCCCAGCATTTT.

In its sample, this clonotype was seen a few times. The chain carries TRBV9 and TRBJ2-5; the D is unclear. Germline CDR1 SGDLS, CDR2 YYNGEE. The length of the CDR3 is 13 residues. The V gene lost 0 bases and the J gene lost 1 base, with 4 bases spanning the gap. As DNA, the CDR3 is TGTGCCAGCAGCGTAGCACCCCAAGAGACCCAGTACTTC. This sequence encodes CASSVAPQETQYF.

This clonotype came up a few times. The chain employs TRBV19 and TRBJ2-7, with TRBD1 identical over 8 bases. V dropped 4 bases and J dropped 3; count of bases not matched to a gene: 5. This CDR3 is 14 amino acids long. Per germline, CDR1 LNHDA and CDR2 SQIVND (reference sequence). CDR3 nucleotide sequence: TGTGCCAGTAGTACAGCAGGGGGCCTCTACGAGCAGTACTTC. It is translated as CASSTAGGLYEQYF.

This clonotype was found many times. The genes are TRBV11-3 and TRBJ1-2; perhaps TRBD1 as D (5 bases). The CDR3 sequence is 13 residues long. Germline V gene lookup returns CDR1 SGHNT and CDR2 YENEEA. Trimming took off 1 base at V and 8 bases at J, with 11 bases between the two ends. CDR3 sequence reads: CASSLATGTGYTF. The CDR3 coding sequence is TGTGCCAGCAGCTTAGCAACAGGAACGGGCTACACCTTC.

The genes are TRBV7-2 and TRBJ1-6; 7 positions match TRBD1. CDR1 SGHTA and CDR2 FQGNSA come from the germline V gene. The CDR3 consists of 13 residues. The trim removed 11 bases at V and 7 bases at J, leaving 8 bases unmatched. In nucleotides, the CDR3 is TGTGCCGTCGCCGGGACAGCAAATTCACCCCTCCACTTT. Residues: CAVAGTANSPLHF. Complete variable domain (other parts from reference TRBV7-2 and TRBJ1-6): GAGVSQSPSNKVTEKGKDVELRCDPISGHTALYWYRQSLGQGLEFLIYFQGNSAPDKSGLPSDRFSAERTGGSVSTLTIQRTQQEDSAVYLCAVAGTANSPLHFGNGTRLTVT.

This clonotype was recorded a few times. Mismatch with germline at one junction end may stem from a read error. V gene TRBV30 combines with J gene TRBJ2-7, with 10 bases identical to TRBD1. This CDR3 region has 12 residues. CDR1 and CDR2 from the germline V gene are GTSNPN and SVGIG (reference sequence). The CDR3 region is CAWSDRLGQGSF. The DNA for the CDR3 is TGTGCCTGGAGTGACCGTTTGGGACAGGGGTCCTTC.

This clonotype was found a few times. J is TRBJ2-2 and V is TRBV10-3; maybe TRBD1 (6 bases). Germline CDR1 and CDR2: ENHRY and SYGVKD. The CDR3 is made up of 14 amino acids. Trimming stripped 2 bases from V and 5 bases from J, with 9 bases between. CDR3 sequence: CAISERGSTGELFF. As DNA, the CDR3 is TGTGCCATCAGTGAGAGGGGGAGTACCGGGGAGCTGTTTTTT.

This clonotype was seen more than once but under ten times. The J gene is TRBJ1-2, the V gene TRBV28; D unclear. CDR3 length: 15 residues. Germline CDR1 and CDR2: MDHEN and SYDVKM. Trimming stripped 5 bases from V and 4 bases from J, with 17 bases between. The CDR3 region is CASSPRWGVGYGYTF. The CDR3 coding sequence is TGTGCCAGCAGTCCCCGCTGGGGAGTAGGCTATGGCTACACCTTC.

The chain links TRBV6-5 to TRBJ1-3; 11 bases agree with TRBD1. V dropped 6 bases and J dropped 3; count of bases not matched to a gene: 7. Germline loops: CDR1 MNHEY, CDR2 SVGAGI. The CDR3 contains 16 residues. The CDR3 is CASRGQGASNGNTIYF. The DNA for the CDR3 is TGTGCCAGCAGAGGACAGGGGGCTTCTAATGGAAACACCATATATTTT.

In its sample, this clonotype was seen a few times. The chain joins TRBV20-1 to TRBJ2-2; D unresolved. The CDR3 is 12 amino acids. In germline, CDR1 is DFQATT, CDR2 SNEGSKA (reference sequence). Between the trimmed V and J ends, which lost 6 bases and 5 bases, there was a span of 10 bases. The CDR3 is CSAKIGTGELFF. CDR3 nucleotide sequence: TGCAGTGCAAAGATAGGGACCGGGGAGCTGTTTTTT.

This chain joins TRBV12-3 or TRBV12-4 and TRBJ2-1; D tentatively reads TRBD1 or TRBD2 (5 bases each). The CDR3 totals 12 residues. The V and J ends lost 2 bases and 12 bases respectively, with 11 bases between them. The CDR3 DNA sequence: TGTGCCAGCAGTTTACGAAGGGACGTGCAGTTCTTC. Protein product: CASSLRRDVQFF.

There are a few counts of this clonotype. The V and J genes are TRBV7-2 and TRBJ2-3; 9 bases align to TRBD2. Germline V gene lookup returns CDR1 SGHTA and CDR2 FQGNSA. The CDR3 totals 17 residues. J lost 0 bases, V lost 5 bases, and 9 bases had no gene match. The CDR3 DNA follows: TGTGCCAGCAGCCCCCGGGGCGGGGGGGCGAGCACAGATACGCAGTATTTT. Its translation is CASSPRGGGASTDTQYF.

This clonotype showed up just a few times. The chain employs TRBV28 and TRBJ2-1; TRBD2 is a possible D gene (7 bases). The CDR3 is 14 residues long. The germline CDR1 and CDR2 sequences are MDHEN and SYDVKM. V lost 8 bases to trimming and J lost 8 bases, with 19 bases between them. The CDR3 sequence is CASRVGGGRHEQFF. CDR3 DNA sequence: TGTGCCAGCCGAGTGGGGGGGGGCCGCCATGAGCAGTTCTTC.

V and J are TRBV2 and TRBJ2-4; 7 nucleotides line up with TRBD1. Germline values: CDR1 SNHLY, CDR2 FYNNEI. The CDR3 has 13 amino acids. V trimming: 10 bases; J trimming: 3 bases; junction bases outside the gene matches: 6. The CDR3 region is CANSGQSKNIQYF. The CDR3 DNA follows: TGTGCCAACTCGGGACAGAGCAAAAACATTCAGTACTTC. Full variable domain (outside the CDR3, taken from reference TRBV2 and TRBJ2-4): EPEVTQTPSHQVTQMGQEVILRCVPISNHLYFYWYRQILGQKVEFLVSFYNNEISEKSEIFDDQFSVERPDGSNFTLKIRSTKLEDSAMYFCANSGQSKNIQYFGAGTRLSVL.

This chain connects TRBV27 to TRBJ1-2; D remains unclear. CDR1 is MNHEY, CDR2 SMNVEV, per germline (reference sequence). The CDR3 sequence is 16 residues long. Trimming cost V 5 bases and J 5 bases, with 21 bases left between them. The CDR3 nucleotides read TGTGCCAGCAGTCCCCTCCCGACTCCGGCGTCTTATGGCTACACCTTC. Protein product: CASSPLPTPASYGYTF.

This clonotype was recorded a few times. The chain recombines TRBV4-3 with TRBJ1-1; TRBD1 might be the D (5 bases). With 1 base removed from V and 4 bases from J, the gap between germline ends came to 19 bases. CDR3 length equals 17 residues. Per germline, CDR1 LGHNA and CDR2 YSLEER. The CDR3 is CASSQGGVGEEVTEAFF. The DNA for the CDR3 is TGCGCCAGCAGCCAAGGGGGGGTTGGGGAAGAGGTCACTGAAGCTTTCTTT.

The CDR3 region is CASSPREGWNTEAFF. The CDR3 DNA reads TGCGCCAGCAGCCCCCGGGAGGGGTGGAACACTGAAGCTTTCTTT. The rearrangement joins TRBV4-1 to TRBJ1-1, with a possible D match to TRBD1 (5 bases). The CDR3 is made up of 15 amino acids. V was cut by 4 bases and J by 1 base, with 13 bases left in between. Looked up from germline, CDR1 is MGHRA and CDR2 is YSYEKL.

This clonotype was seen a handful of times. The chain uses TRBV9 and TRBJ2-4; 15 bases line up with TRBD2. The CDR3 contains 17 residues. Germline loops: CDR1 SGDLS, CDR2 YYNGEE. The V segment lost 4 bases and the J segment 5 bases; nucleotides outside the gene matches: 7. As DNA, the CDR3 is TGTGCCAGCAGCCCCGGGACTAGCGGGGGGAGCGAAAACATTCAGTACTTC. It translates to CASSPGTSGGSENIQYF.

This clonotype was counted only a few times. The chain employs TRBV5-1 and TRBJ1-2; possibly TRBD1 for D (5 bases). The CDR3 contains 14 residues. The ends were cut back, 1 base at V and 8 bases at J, with 15 bases in the middle. The germline V gene has CDR1 SGHRS and CDR2 YFSETQ. CDR3 region: CASSLNRTPRGYTF. The CDR3 nucleotides are TGCGCCAGCAGCTTGAACAGGACCCCGCGGGGCTACACCTTC.

This clonotype was detected ten times or more. This rearrangement joins TRBV6-5 to TRBJ1-5, with D unresolved. CDR1 is MNHEY, CDR2 SVGAGI, per germline. The V and J ends lost 8 bases and 0 bases respectively, with 14 bases between them. The CDR3 totals 15 residues. The CDR3 DNA sequence: TGTGCCAGCGGGCTAGTAGGACCTAGCAATCAGCCCCAGCATTTT. It yields the protein CASGLVGPSNQPQHF.

The rearrangement uses TRBV29-1 and TRBJ2-7; maybe TRBD2 (6 bases). Trimming removed 7 bases at V and 0 bases at J, with 13 bases between. The CDR3 is 13 residues long. Germline loops: CDR1 SQVTM, CDR2 ANQGSEA. The CDR3 nucleotides read TGCAGCGCCCGGGGGAGGAGCTCCTACGAGCAGTACTTC. Amino acids: CSARGRSSYEQYF.

Only a few counts were recorded for this clonotype. The chain joins TRBV6-1 to TRBJ1-5, with 8 bases matching TRBD1. The germline V gene has CDR1 MNHNS and CDR2 SASEGT. The CDR3 totals 15 residues. V dropped 6 bases and J dropped 1; count of bases not matched to a gene: 5. CDR3 region: CASSGTGGSNQPQHF. Written as DNA, the CDR3 is TGTGCCAGCAGCGGTACAGGGGGAAGCAATCAGCCCCAGCATTTT.

J is TRBJ2-1 and V is TRBV4-2; D call uncertain. With 0 bases removed from V and 7 bases from J, the gap between germline ends came to 10 bases. The CDR3 totals 14 residues. The V gene's germline CDR1 is LGHNA and CDR2 YNFKEQ. The CDR3 loop is CASSQELVGNEQFF. CDR3 nucleotides: TGTGCCAGCAGCCAAGAGCTAGTAGGGAATGAGCAGTTCTTC.

V and J are TRBV3-1 and TRBJ2-5; possibly TRBD2 for D (5 bases). V lost 1 base and J lost 2, with 11 bases in between. CDR3 size: 15 residues. CDR1 LGHDT and CDR2 YNNKEL come from the germline V gene (reference sequence). The CDR3 bases are TGTGCCAGCAGCCAAGTGAGGAGGCAACAAGAGACCCAGTACTTC. It yields the protein CASSQVRRQQETQYF.

This clonotype was detected ten times or more. The J gene is TRBJ2-3, the V gene TRBV10-3, with 9 bases identical to TRBD1. Trimming removed 4 bases from V and 7 bases from J; junction bases left unmatched: 9. The germline CDR1 and CDR2 sequences are ENHRY and SYGVKD. The CDR3 is made up of 15 amino acids. The CDR3 coding sequence is TGTGCCATCAGTGGGACAGGGGATTTGGTGAATACGCAGTATTTT. Its translation: CAISGTGDLVNTQYF.

This clonotype was counted between two and nine times. The chain couples TRBV7-2 to TRBJ2-5; 10 bases agree with TRBD2. Germline V gene sequence: CDR1 SGHTA, CDR2 FQGNSA. There are 15 residues in the CDR3. J gave up 5 bases and V 5 bases, and 8 bases lay outside the gene matches. CDR3 in amino acids: CASSPSGGARETQYF. The CDR3 DNA follows: TGTGCCAGCAGCCCGAGCGGGGGGGCTCGGGAGACCCAGTACTTC.

This clonotype occurred a few times. The chain carries TRBV20-1 and TRBJ2-6; D is undetermined. Germline CDR1 DFQATT, CDR2 SNEGSKA (reference sequence). The CDR3 consists of 15 residues. V lost 0 bases and J 2 bases, leaving 8 bases between the germline ends. This CDR3 is CSARDMSTGANVLTF. The CDR3 nucleotides read TGCAGTGCTAGAGATATGAGTACTGGGGCCAACGTCCTGACTTTC.

This clonotype came up once. This chain links TRBV14 with TRBJ2-1, with 8 bases identical to TRBD2. This CDR3 comprises 15 residues. From germline, CDR1 is SGHDN and CDR2 FVKESK. V was clipped by 4 bases and J by 7 bases; unmatched bases: 9. The CDR3, as DNA: TGTGCCAGCAGCCGCTTAGCGGGGCGTAAGAATGAGCAGTTCTTC. It is translated as CASSRLAGRKNEQFF.

This clonotype was counted many times. V is TRBV5-1 and J is TRBJ2-3, with 9 bases matching TRBD2. This CDR3 spans 17 amino acids. The V gene end was trimmed by 1 base and the J gene end by 3 bases; junction bases not matched to a gene: 9. Germline values: CDR1 SGHRS, CDR2 YFSETQ. The CDR3, as DNA: TGCGCCAGCAGCTTGACTGCTAGCGGGGAACCAACAGATACGCAGTATTTT. It codes for CASSLTASGEPTDTQYF.

This clonotype has just a few counts. J is TRBJ1-5 and V is TRBV6-1; TRBD1 might be the D (6 bases). CDR1 is MNHNS, CDR2 SASEGT, per germline. There are 15 residues in the CDR3. V was clipped by 8 bases and J by 2 bases, with 16 bases between them. CDR3 loop: CASVGGGIGNQPQHF. As DNA, the CDR3 is TGTGCCAGCGTCGGCGGGGGCATTGGCAATCAGCCCCAGCATTTT.

This clonotype appeared a few times. The CDR3 is CASSYLTEPQHF. DNA for the CDR3: TGTGCCAGCAGTTATCTGACGGAGCCCCAGCATTTT. This chain uses TRBV28 with TRBJ1-5; D remains ambiguous. Deletions cut 4 bases from V and 8 bases from J, with 9 bases between. From germline, CDR1 is MDHEN and CDR2 SYDVKM. This CDR3 comprises 12 residues.

This clonotype was seen at least ten times. The chain carries TRBV4-3 and TRBJ2-4; possibly TRBD1 or TRBD2 for D (5 bases each). The germline V gene encodes CDR1 LGHNA and CDR2 YSLEER. The CDR3 has 13 amino acids. The V end was cut by 0 bases, the J end by 9 bases, with 9 bases between. The CDR3 DNA follows: TGCGCCAGCAGCCAAGATTGGGGGAGCATTCAGTACTTC. This gives the protein CASSQDWGSIQYF.